This T cell receptor beta chain was observed in a study of regulatory T cells in long-lasting Graves disease. Across the study: To qualify as persistent, Graves' disease required over 5 years of antithyroid drugs with positive TSH receptor antibodies. Study-wide results and caveats: Persistent Graves' cases showed lower TCR diversity than newly diagnosed cases.

This clonotype was seen a few times. Its antigen is not identified. Because the CDR3 is missing its conserved closing phenylalanine or tryptophan, this is likely a read error. Time point specified: persistent/refractory GD, antithyroid drugs over 5 years with positive TRAb. After RNA was extracted from PBMCs, the TCR library was made from it. Per American Thyroid Association guidelines, Graves' disease was diagnosed. A volume of approximately 10 milliliters of peripheral blood was collected in EDTA tubes. V was cut by 6 bases and J by 9 bases, with 21 bases left in between. The germline V gene has CDR1 MNHEY and CDR2 SVGEGT. The CDR3 has 14 amino acids. Relying on iRepertoire HTBI primers and Arm-PCR of CDR3 regions, the team built TCR beta libraries. TCRdb reprocessed the multiplex PCR reads via MiXCR and lists one record per CDR3 protein. The data show around 450,000 distinct CDR3 sequences, roughly 21% seen once.

The rearrangement joins TRBV6-2 or TRBV6-3 to TRBJ2-7; D may be TRBD2 (5 bases). The receptor was derived from a female donor with Graves disease. Here the sequenced sample was peripheral blood mononuclear cells (PBMCs), taken when the disease was refractory, from a patient treated with antithyroid drugs. CDR3 sequence (DNA): TGTGCCAGCAGCCCCCCTGCTAGCTTAGGCGCGCAGTACTCC. It yields the protein CASSPPASLGAQYS.